Each of the 19 T cell receptor beta chains below was sequenced from the same sample in a study of cytomegalovirus exposure and HLA in healthy donors (dated by TCRdb to 2016 to 2017). The library was prepared using the immunoSEQ multiplex PCR assay. The multiplex PCR relied on a mix of 60 forward primers for TCR Vbeta segments and 13 reverse primers for TCR Jbeta segments. As stored in TCRdb, this immuneACCESS dataset retains in-frame rearrangements with V and J assigned. A fraction of the clones does not appear; measured against another copy, unresolved V genes explain less than half of the discrepancy, and the remainder lacks a known reason. The sample table lists about 170,000 clones, about 65% of them with a count of one. The biggest ten clones account for about 1.6% of the sample. The sequenced sample consisted of PBMCs. The receptors come from a girl aged 5-17 years in good health and CMV-seronegative.

Turning to this clone: The sample holds other DNA sequences that translate to the same CDR3. The chain links TRBV20-1 to TRBJ1-2, with D unresolved. CDR1 is DFQATT and CDR2 is SNEGSKA in the germline V gene (reference sequence). The germline V and J ends were trimmed by 3 bases and 4 bases, with 3 bases remaining between them. The CDR3 runs 10 residues. Here the CDR3 DNA reads TGCAGTGCTAGCAGCTATGGCTACACCTTC. It encodes CSASSYGYTF.

The J gene is TRBJ2-7, the V gene TRBV28; D is possibly TRBD1 (6 bases). CDR3 length: 15 residues. The ends were cut back, 6 bases at V and 4 bases at J, with 19 bases in the middle. Germline CDR1 and CDR2: MDHEN and SYDVKM. The CDR3 loop is CASSSSGTWDYEQYF. The CDR3 nucleotides read TGTGCCAGCAGCTCCTCCGGGACATGGGATTACGAGCAGTACTTC.

This clone appeared a few times. This rearrangement joins TRBV13 to TRBJ1-1; tentative D call: TRBD1 (5 bases). The CDR3 runs to 14 residues. Looked up from germline, CDR1 is PRHDT and CDR2 is FYEKMQ (reference sequence). V gave up 5 bases and J gave up 11 bases, with 21 bases separating them. CDR3 residues: CASSPRSGGPGAFF. Written as DNA, the CDR3 is TGTGCCAGCAGCCCGCGGTCGGGGGGACCCGGGGCTTTCTTT.

This chain uses TRBV7-8 with TRBJ2-1; TRBD1 is a possible D gene (5 bases). V gave up 5 bases and J gave up 0 bases, with 11 bases separating them. This CDR3 region has 15 residues. Per germline, CDR1 SGHVS and CDR2 FQNEAQ. The DNA of the CDR3 is TGTGCCAGCAGCGTGGACATCAGCTCCTACAATGAGCAGTTCTTC. Protein: CASSVDISSYNEQFF.

The sample holds a few counts of this clone. The V gene is TRBV6-1, the J gene TRBJ2-1; D is possibly TRBD2 (6 bases). Trimming shortened V by 8 bases and J by 1 base, and 9 bases separated the two germline ends. Germline V CDR1 and CDR2: MNHNS, SASEGT. The CDR3 totals 13 residues. This CDR3 is CASFAGSYNEQFF. The CDR3 DNA reads TGTGCCAGCTTTGCGGGGTCCTACAATGAGCAGTTCTTC.

This rearrangement joins TRBV2 to TRBJ1-1; D perhaps matches TRBD1 (5 bases). CDR3 size: 11 residues. V was trimmed by 6 bases and J by 9 bases, leaving 11 bases between them. Looked up from germline, CDR1 is SNHLY and CDR2 is FYNNEI. CDR3 sequence: CASRGAEKAFF. The CDR3 nucleotides read TGTGCCAGCAGAGGGGCAGAAAAAGCTTTCTTT. The full variable domain, with the rest looked up from reference TRBV2 and TRBJ1-1, is EPEVTQTPSHQVTQMGQEVILRCVPISNHLYFYWYRQILGQKVEFLVSFYNNEISEKSEIFDDQFSVERPDGSNFTLKIRSTKLEDSAMYFCASRGAEKAFFGQGTRLTVV.

This chain joins TRBV5-6 and TRBJ2-3; D is possibly TRBD1 (7 bases). Germline V gene data show CDR1 as SGHDT and CDR2 as YYEEEE. This CDR3 contains 16 residues. V was pared by 2 bases and J by 3 bases, with 16 bases between. The CDR3 nucleotides read TGTGCCAGCAGCTTCAGGATGCAGGGGGGAACAGATACGCAGTATTTT. Translation gives CASSFRMQGGTDTQYF.

The chain uses TRBV27 and TRBJ1-5, with no clear D. Germline V gene lookup returns CDR1 MNHEY and CDR2 SMNVEV (reference sequence). CDR3 length equals 12 residues. V lost 5 bases to trimming and J lost 8 bases, with 10 bases between them. CDR3 in DNA: TGTGCCAGCAGTCCCGATCAGGAGCCCCAGCATTTT. Its translation: CASSPDQEPQHF.

V is TRBV13 and J is TRBJ1-2; the D is unclear. Germline V gene data show CDR1 as PRHDT and CDR2 as FYEKMQ (reference sequence). This CDR3 region has 15 residues. V was shortened by 5 bases and J by 3 bases, with 16 bases between the two germline ends. The CDR3 bases are TGTGCCAGCAGCCTATCGGTCCTCCCCCACTATGGCTACACCTTC. Translated, it gives CASSLSVLPHYGYTF.

This sequence joins TRBV29-1 and TRBJ2-5; TRBD1 matches 9 bases. The V gene's germline CDR1 is SQVTM and CDR2 ANQGSEA. Trimming cost V 6 bases and J 7 bases; bases outside gene matches: 9. CDR3 size: 13 residues. This CDR3 reads CSVLTGGGGTQYF. The CDR3 DNA reads TGCAGCGTCCTGACAGGGGGTGGGGGGACCCAGTACTTC.

The genes are TRBV29-1 and TRBJ2-3, with TRBD2 identical over 10 bases. V shed 3 bases and J 0 bases; nucleotides not matched to a gene: 6. CDR3 length: 16 residues. The germline V gene has CDR1 SQVTM and CDR2 ANQGSEA. The CDR3 loop is CSVDSGAGGSTDTQYF. In DNA, the CDR3 is TGCAGCGTTGATAGCGGAGCGGGGGGGAGCACAGATACGCAGTATTTT.

The chain carries TRBV2 and TRBJ1-1; D gene uncertain. V was clipped by 8 bases and J by 0 bases, with 13 bases between them. The CDR3 covers 14 residues. The germline V gene has CDR1 SNHLY and CDR2 FYNNEI. CDR3 loop: CASRQRLMNTEAFF. In DNA, the CDR3 is TGTGCCAGCCGGCAGAGACTTATGAACACTGAAGCTTTCTTT.

The chain links TRBV28 to TRBJ2-5; perhaps TRBD2 as D (6 bases). CDR1 is MDHEN, CDR2 SYDVKM, per germline. The CDR3 is 16 residues long. Trimming removed 6 bases at V and 3 bases at J, with 20 bases between. The CDR3 DNA sequence: TGTGCCAGCAGCCGGGGCGGGGCCCCCCGAGAAGAGACCCAGTACTTC. It translates to CASSRGGAPREETQYF.

This clone was counted a few times. The CDR3 region is CASSQDSGTGGGYGYTF. In nucleotides, the CDR3 is TGTGCCAGCAGCCAAGATTCCGGGACAGGGGGTGGCTATGGCTACACCTTC. The chain uses TRBV4-2 and TRBJ1-2; 11 nucleotides agree with TRBD1. V dropped 0 bases and J dropped 4; count of bases not matched to a gene: 7. CDR1 and CDR2 from the germline V gene are LGHNA and YNFKEQ. The CDR3 spans 17 residues.

V usage is TRBV6-1 and J usage is TRBJ2-2; D is uncertain. Germline CDR1 is MNHNS and CDR2 is SASEGT. The CDR3 totals 14 residues. V lost 7 bases, J lost 2 bases, and 11 bases lay in between. Written as DNA, the CDR3 is TGTGCCAGCATCCCGACACCCAACACCGGGGAGCTGTTTTTT. This encodes CASIPTPNTGELFF.

The chain is built from TRBV27 and TRBJ1-2; D possibly corresponds to TRBD1 (6 bases). This CDR3 contains 15 residues. The V end was cut by 6 bases, the J end by 2 bases, with 16 bases between. Germline V CDR1 and CDR2: MNHEY, SMNVEV (reference sequence). The chain's CDR3 is CASRGGGVINYGYTF. The CDR3 coding sequence is TGTGCCAGCAGGGGAGGGGGTGTGATAAACTATGGCTACACCTTC.

The rearrangement joins TRBV7-9 to TRBJ1-4, with 10 positions matching TRBD1. The J segment lost 7 bases and the V segment lost 5 bases, leaving 10 bases of the junction unmatched. Germline V gene lookup returns CDR1 SEHNR and CDR2 FQNEAQ (reference sequence). This CDR3 is 16 amino acids long. In nucleotides, the CDR3 is TGTGCCAGCAGCGCCCGGGACAGGGGCTTTGGTGAAAAACTGTTTTTT. Translating gives CASSARDRGFGEKLFF.

The rearrangement joins TRBV7-9 to TRBJ2-5; D not certain. V dropped 3 bases and J dropped 2 bases, with 10 bases sitting between them. The length of the CDR3 is 14 residues. The germline V gene has CDR1 SEHNR and CDR2 FQNEAQ (reference sequence). The CDR3 sequence is CASSFVGQQETQYF. The DNA for the CDR3 is TGTGCCAGCAGCTTTGTGGGCCAGCAAGAGACCCAGTACTTC.

The chain has TRBV7-2 and TRBJ2-3, with TRBD2 identical over 9 bases. Per the germline V gene, CDR1 is SGHTA and CDR2 is FQGNSA. The CDR3 has 14 residues. Germline trimming cut 2 bases from V and 7 bases from J; bases unmatched to any gene: 4. CDR3 coding DNA: TGTGCCAGCAGCTTATCTAGCGGGGTGAATACGCAGTATTTT. Translating it yields CASSLSSGVNTQYF. The whole variable domain, filled in from reference TRBV7-2 and TRBJ2-3, reads GAGVSQSPSNKVTEKGKDVELRCDPISGHTALYWYRQSLGQGLEFLIYFQGNSAPDKSGLPSDRFSAERTGGSVSTLTIQRTQQEDSAVYLCASSLSSGVNTQYFGPGTRLTVL.